Detailed here is one TCR beta chain. Its binding antigen is unknown. Nothing much larger sits one base from this clone, and base qualities are not available. The donors were included in the validation cohort of 130 or so subjects, a group kept apart from the approximately 700-subject first cohort. The germline V gene specifies SNHLY as CDR1 and FYNNEI as CDR2. The CDR3 numbers 16 residues from cysteine through phenylalanine. The retained sequence is limited to the CDR3, 48 bases, with the frame set at the first base. V and J are trimmed by 7 bases and 0 bases, and the gene matches miss 12 bases of the junction. This entry comes from a study of cytomegalovirus exposure and HLA in healthy donors (dated by TCRdb to 2015 to 2018). For the wider study: The 666 repertoires of the first cohort and the roughly 110 validation repertoires were produced on the same platform, according to a later analysis. The study was designed to test whether signatures of past pathogen exposure could be identified by cataloging public T cell receptors. Besides the first cohort of 666 subjects, a separate validation cohort made up of roughly 120 different subjects was used. To predict cytomegalovirus infection status, the study brought together high-throughput TCR immunosequencing, statistical association of individual TCRs with disease status, and machine learning.

The library was produced with the immunoSEQ multiplex PCR assay. Processing in the source paper ran as follows. A statistical classification framework was developed to diagnose cytomegalovirus status using the catalog of TCR beta chain sequences. TCRdb mirrors the immuneACCESS table, restricted to in-frame sequences. Some clones are absent from its copies; in checked studies, under half trace to an unresolved V gene, and the reason for the others is unknown. The DNA gave D and trimming, while V, J and clone size come from that table. In all, the sample holds 250,000 to 400,000 clones, and around 90% of those were seen once. The ten largest clones take up 0.9% to 1% of the sample. What the authors observed across the whole study: The validation cohort had no HLA typing available for a later analysis, so co-occurrence within that cohort was assessed over all 110 or so repertoires. The authors suggested that the approach could potentially be extended to other disease states and immunological phenotypes. Subsequent analysis determined that TCRs grouped into clusters in the first cohort also showed a tendency toward co-occurrence across the 120 validation repertoires, and approximately 94% of cluster scores exceeded 0. A few of the identified cytomegalovirus-associated TCR beta chains were confirmed in vitro to be specific for cytomegalovirus antigens. In both the original and validation cohorts, the classifier was reported to diagnose cytomegalovirus status with high specificity and sensitivity. Across donors, most TCR sequences were observed very rarely, whereas some public TCRs were present in many individuals. A total of 150 or so TCR beta chains were listed by the study as associated with cytomegalovirus.

The chain couples TRBV2 to TRBJ2-7, with TRBD2 identical over 7 junction bases. The material sequenced was PBMCs. The receptor was derived from a man aged 25 to 45 in good health and CMV-seronegative. The nucleotide sequence reads as follows: TGTGCCAGCACCCCCTGGCGGGGGTTGAGCTCCTACGAGCAGTACTTC. This encodes CASTPWRGLSSYEQYF.